This section outlines one T cell receptor (beta chain) sequence together with its context. Its antigen is still unknown. This sample was taken from a study of cytomegalovirus exposure and HLA in healthy donors. General study findings and limits: Because they were indistinguishable, some V segments, including TRBV6-2 and TRBV6-3, were excluded. TCR beta chain V- and J-gene trimming was linked, in a later analysis, to a missense variant in DCLRE1C.

Primers: 60 Vbeta forward and 13 Jbeta reverse. Data came from immunoSEQ multiplex PCR; TCRdb stores just in-frame clones and leaves some out. The table lists around 64,000 clones, approximately 75% of them singletons, with roughly 7% in the top ten. The CDR3 runs to 14 residues. Per germline, CDR1 MNHEY and CDR2 SVGAGI. The V and J ends lost 6 bases and 6 bases, in that order; junction bases with no gene match: 9. The V gene is TRBV6-5, the J gene TRBJ2-7; 9 positions match TRBD1. This clonotype was sampled from a young man in good health and CMV-seropositive. The material sequenced was PBMCs. The CDR3 nucleotides are TGTGCCAGCAGACCGGGACAGGGTATGGGCGAGCAGTACTTC. This gives the protein CASRPGQGMGEQYF.